This is a list of T cell receptor beta chains from one sample in a study of T cell responses to AZD1222 COVID-19 vaccine. The data were produced by immunoSEQ multiplex PCR, yet TCRdb's version contains in-frame clones alone and is incomplete. The profile shows more than 150,000 clones, about 90% of them singletons. The source material was peripheral blood, sampled 28 days after the second AZD1222 dose. Every receptor here comes from an adult who received the AZD1222 COVID-19 vaccine. Each CDR3 is given with its conserved first and last residue. The order of the fields is CDR3 length, V gene, J gene, D gene, clone size, CDR3 DNA, CDR3 protein. A D gene is named only where the DNA matches it firmly. The listing skips clone size in some rows; elsewhere it reads once, few, many or a size class.

CDR3 length: 14; V gene: TRBV18; J gene: TRBJ2-1; D gene: NA; clone size: NA; CDR3 DNA: TGTGCCAGCTCACCAAGGAGGACCGACAATGAGCAGTTCTTC; CDR3 protein: CASSPRRTDNEQFF
CDR3 length: 15; V gene: TRBV5-1; J gene: TRBJ1-6; D gene: TRBD1; clone size: NA; CDR3 DNA: TGCGCCAGCAGCCGAGGGGACAGCTATAATTCACCCCTCCACTTT; CDR3 protein: CASSRGDSYNSPLHF
CDR3 length: 13; V gene: TRBV3-1/TRBV3-2; J gene: TRBJ2-2; D gene: NA; clone size: NA; CDR3 DNA: TGTGCCAGCAGCCAAGCGGGAACCGGGGAGCTGTTTTTT; CDR3 protein: CASSQAGTGELFF
CDR3 length: 15; V gene: TRBV11-1; J gene: TRBJ2-2; D gene: NA; clone size: NA; CDR3 DNA: TGTGCCAGCAGTCATATTGACAGAGACACCGGGGAGCTGTTTTTT; CDR3 protein: CASSHIDRDTGELFF
CDR3 length: 12; V gene: TRBV30; J gene: TRBJ2-3; D gene: NA; clone size: NA; CDR3 DNA: TGTGCCTGGAGGGGCGGTGGAGATACGCAGTATTTT; CDR3 protein: CAWRGGGDTQYF
CDR3 length: 16; V gene: TRBV3-1/TRBV3-2; J gene: TRBJ2-1; D gene: NA; clone size: NA; CDR3 DNA: TGTGCCAGCAGCCAAGATAGCCAGGGTGGTACAAGTGAGCAGTTCTTC; CDR3 protein: CASSQDSQGGTSEQFF
CDR3 length: 14; V gene: TRBV9; J gene: TRBJ1-5; D gene: NA; clone size: NA; CDR3 DNA: TGTGCCAGCAGCGTAGGCGGGCCTAATCAGCCCCAGCATTTT; CDR3 protein: CASSVGGPNQPQHF
CDR3 length: 12; V gene: TRBV10-3; J gene: TRBJ1-5; D gene: NA; clone size: NA; CDR3 DNA: TGTGCCGCCGGGGACATTAATCAGCCCCAGCATTTT; CDR3 protein: CAAGDINQPQHF
CDR3 length: 17; V gene: TRBV6-1; J gene: TRBJ2-2; D gene: TRBD2; clone size: NA; CDR3 DNA: TGTGCCAGCAGTGAAGTTCTAGCGGGAGTTAACACCGGGGAGCTGTTTTTT; CDR3 protein: CASSEVLAGVNTGELFF
CDR3 length: 16; V gene: TRBV2; J gene: TRBJ1-3; D gene: NA; clone size: NA; CDR3 DNA: TGTGCCAGCAGAGATAGGGCCTTAAGCTCTGGAAACACCATATATTTT; CDR3 protein: CASRDRALSSGNTIYF
CDR3 length: 14; V gene: TRBV7-2; J gene: TRBJ2-7; D gene: NA; clone size: NA; CDR3 DNA: TGTGCCAGCAGCTTAGCGGCAGGGGCATACGAGCAGTACTTC; CDR3 protein: CASSLAAGAYEQYF
CDR3 length: 15; V gene: TRBV2; J gene: TRBJ2-2; D gene: NA; clone size: NA; CDR3 DNA: TGTGCCAGCAGCTCCCCAGGGTTTTTGGCCGGGGAGCTGTTTTTT; CDR3 protein: CASSSPGFLAGELFF
CDR3 length: 16; V gene: TRBV4-1; J gene: TRBJ2-7; D gene: TRBD1; clone size: NA; CDR3 DNA: TGCGCCAGCAGCCAAGATCCTGAGGGGGCGTCCTACGAGCAGTACTTC; CDR3 protein: CASSQDPEGASYEQYF
CDR3 length: 11; V gene: TRBV20-1; J gene: TRBJ2-5; D gene: NA; clone size: few; CDR3 DNA: TGCAGTGCGGACCGGATGAAGACCCAGTACTTC; CDR3 protein: CSADRMKTQYF
CDR3 length: 15; V gene: TRBV18; J gene: TRBJ1-4; D gene: NA; clone size: NA; CDR3 DNA: TGTGCCAGCTCACCACCGTCGGGGGCAGGTGAAAAACTGTTTTTT; CDR3 protein: CASSPPSGAGEKLFF
CDR3 length: 15; V gene: TRBV30; J gene: TRBJ2-3; D gene: TRBD2; clone size: NA; CDR3 DNA: TGTGCCTGGAGTGCTCTAGCGGGGGCGACAGATACGCAGTATTTT; CDR3 protein: CAWSALAGATDTQYF
CDR3 length: 16; V gene: TRBV6-5; J gene: TRBJ1-1; D gene: NA; clone size: NA; CDR3 DNA: TGTGCCAGCAGTTACCGGGGACTGGTTTTAAGCACTGAAGCTTTCTTT; CDR3 protein: CASSYRGLVLSTEAFF
CDR3 length: 11; V gene: TRBV29-1; J gene: TRBJ2-7; D gene: NA; clone size: NA; CDR3 DNA: TGCAGCGTTGGGGGCCCCTACGAGCAGTACTTC; CDR3 protein: CSVGGPYEQYF
CDR3 length: 17; V gene: TRBV6-2/TRBV6-3; J gene: TRBJ2-2; D gene: NA; clone size: few; CDR3 DNA: TGTGCCAGCAGTTCCCCGCTAAGACAGGTGGGGGCCGGGGAGCTGTTTTTT; CDR3 protein: CASSSPLRQVGAGELFF
CDR3 length: 15; V gene: TRBV29-1; J gene: TRBJ2-7; D gene: NA; clone size: NA; CDR3 DNA: TGCAGCGTTGAGAAGTTGAGCGAAACCTCCTACGAGCAGTACTTC; CDR3 protein: CSVEKLSETSYEQYF
CDR3 length: 13; V gene: TRBV19; J gene: TRBJ1-3; D gene: NA; clone size: NA; CDR3 DNA: TGTGCCAGTACTGAAAACTCTGGAAACACCATATATTTT; CDR3 protein: CASTENSGNTIYF
CDR3 length: 14; V gene: TRBV7-3; J gene: TRBJ2-1; D gene: TRBD2; clone size: NA; CDR3 DNA: TGTGCCAGCAGCTTAACGGGACTAGCGGGGGAACAGTTCTTC; CDR3 protein: CASSLTGLAGEQFF
CDR3 length: 17; V gene: TRBV3-1/TRBV3-2; J gene: TRBJ2-5; D gene: TRBD1; clone size: NA; CDR3 DNA: TGTGCCAGCAGCCAAGTATTGACAGGGTCGTACCAAGAGACCCAGTACTTC; CDR3 protein: CASSQVLTGSYQETQYF
CDR3 length: 13; V gene: TRBV11-3; J gene: TRBJ2-1; D gene: NA; clone size: NA; CDR3 DNA: TGTGCCAGCAGCCCGGACAGCTACAATGAGCAGTTCTTC; CDR3 protein: CASSPDSYNEQFF
CDR3 length: 17; V gene: TRBV30; J gene: TRBJ1-2; D gene: NA; clone size: NA; CDR3 DNA: TGTGCCTGGAGTGCAATTTGGGGACACCCAGGAGGCTATGGCTACACCTTC; CDR3 protein: CAWSAIWGHPGGYGYTF
CDR3 length: 15; V gene: TRBV21-1; J gene: TRBJ2-7; D gene: NA; clone size: NA; CDR3 DNA: TGTGCCAGCAGCAAGTTGGAGGACAGGGGCTACGAGCAGTACTTC; CDR3 protein: CASSKLEDRGYEQYF
CDR3 length: 15; V gene: TRBV19; J gene: TRBJ1-5; D gene: NA; clone size: NA; CDR3 DNA: TGTGCCAGTAGCCCAGGAGAGGGTAGCGATCAGCCCCAGCATTTT; CDR3 protein: CASSPGEGSDQPQHF
CDR3 length: 14; V gene: TRBV9; J gene: TRBJ2-5; D gene: NA; clone size: NA; CDR3 DNA: TGTGCCAGCAGCGTTGGTCCCCCCCTAGAGACCCAGTACTTC; CDR3 protein: CASSVGPPLETQYF
CDR3 length: 16; V gene: TRBV7-2; J gene: TRBJ1-1; D gene: NA; clone size: NA; CDR3 DNA: TGTGCCAGCAGCTTAGCGTCGTCAGGGACTGGCACTGAAGCTTTCTTT; CDR3 protein: CASSLASSGTGTEAFF
CDR3 length: 18; V gene: TRBV30; J gene: TRBJ2-1; D gene: TRBD2; clone size: NA; CDR3 DNA: TGTGCCTGGAGCGAGATTCTGGGACTAGCGGAGGGAGGCCTTGAGCAGTTCTTC; CDR3 protein: CAWSEILGLAEGGLEQFF
CDR3 length: 14; V gene: TRBV30; J gene: TRBJ1-2; D gene: NA; clone size: NA; CDR3 DNA: TGTGCCTGGAGTACGGGGCACCACAACTATGGCTACACCTTC; CDR3 protein: CAWSTGHHNYGYTF
CDR3 length: 15; V gene: TRBV2; J gene: TRBJ1-3; D gene: NA; clone size: NA; CDR3 DNA: TGTGCCAGCAGGGGGAAATGGAGCTCTGGAAACACCATATATTTT; CDR3 protein: CASRGKWSSGNTIYF
CDR3 length: 14; V gene: TRBV6-6; J gene: TRBJ1-1; D gene: NA; clone size: NA; CDR3 DNA: TGTGCCAGCACCCAATTGACAGAGGTGGCTGAAGCTTTCTTT; CDR3 protein: CASTQLTEVAEAFF
CDR3 length: 13; V gene: TRBV5-4; J gene: TRBJ1-2; D gene: NA; clone size: NA; CDR3 DNA: TGTGCCAGCAGCTTGCTATCTATGGGTGGCTACACCTTC; CDR3 protein: CASSLLSMGGYTF
CDR3 length: 17; V gene: TRBV5-4; J gene: TRBJ2-7; D gene: TRBD2; clone size: once; CDR3 DNA: TGTGCCAGCAGCTTGTTTACTAGCGGGAGGGGGAACTACGAGCAGTACTTC; CDR3 protein: CASSLFTSGRGNYEQYF
CDR3 length: 15; V gene: TRBV19; J gene: TRBJ1-6; D gene: TRBD1; clone size: NA; CDR3 DNA: TGTGCCAGTAGTAACTCGGGACAGACCAATTCACCCCTCCACTTT; CDR3 protein: CASSNSGQTNSPLHF
CDR3 length: 17; V gene: TRBV7-2; J gene: TRBJ2-1; D gene: NA; clone size: NA; CDR3 DNA: TGTGCCAGCAGCACCCTGGTGGGGTTGTCGAGATACAATGAGCAGTTCTTC; CDR3 protein: CASSTLVGLSRYNEQFF
CDR3 length: 14; V gene: TRBV7-9; J gene: TRBJ1-5; D gene: NA; clone size: NA; CDR3 DNA: TGTGCCAGCAGCGCACAGGAGGGCAATCAGCCCCAGCATTTT; CDR3 protein: CASSAQEGNQPQHF
CDR3 length: 15; V gene: TRBV7-9; J gene: TRBJ1-6; D gene: TRBD1; clone size: NA; CDR3 DNA: TGTGCCAGCAGCCTTGGGGGGACAGGACATTCACCCCTCCACTTT; CDR3 protein: CASSLGGTGHSPLHF
CDR3 length: 16; V gene: TRBV11-2; J gene: TRBJ1-4; D gene: NA; clone size: NA; CDR3 DNA: TGTGCCAGCAGCTTATCGGTGTCGGACAGAAATGAAAAACTGTTTTTT; CDR3 protein: CASSLSVSDRNEKLFF
CDR3 length: 16; V gene: TRBV9; J gene: TRBJ2-2; D gene: TRBD1; clone size: NA; CDR3 DNA: TGTGCCAGCAGCTTACCAGGGACAGCCAACACCGGGGAGCTGTTTTTT; CDR3 protein: CASSLPGTANTGELFF
CDR3 length: 15; V gene: TRBV25-1; J gene: TRBJ2-7; D gene: NA; clone size: NA; CDR3 DNA: TGTGCCAGCAGTGAGACAGGTCTAGCTAGGCACGAGCAGTACTTC; CDR3 protein: CASSETGLARHEQYF
CDR3 length: 15; V gene: TRBV11-2; J gene: TRBJ2-3; D gene: TRBD1; clone size: NA; CDR3 DNA: TGTGCCAGCAGCCTCAATGACAGGGACACAGATACGCAGTATTTT; CDR3 protein: CASSLNDRDTDTQYF
CDR3 length: 16; V gene: TRBV11-1; J gene: TRBJ2-1; D gene: NA; clone size: NA; CDR3 DNA: TGTGCCAGCAGCGAAGGGGCAGATGGCTCCTACAATGAGCAGTTCTTC; CDR3 protein: CASSEGADGSYNEQFF